This T cell receptor (beta chain) was documented in a study of OX40 agonist ivuxolimab in advanced cancers. Study-level results: By week 6 at 0.1 to 3.0 mg/kg, blood CD4+ and CD8+ T cells had expanded clonally. Among T cells, CD8+ cells averaged more expanded clones than CD4+ cells.

Sequenced by immunoSEQ multiplex PCR; TCRdb stores in-frame clones only, minus some. The data hold roughly 17,000 clones, with approximately 80% observed a single time. Peripheral blood came from all dose cohorts at three timepoints. Germline CDR1 reads SGHRS; CDR2 reads YFSETQ. Trimming took 0 bases from V and 5 from J, leaving 14 bases between them. The CDR3 runs 16 residues. A note on this clone: Its antigen remains unknown.

The chain uses TRBV5-1 and TRBJ2-2; D remains ambiguous. The clonotype originates from an adult with an advanced solid tumor such as melanoma, head and neck, liver or kidney cancer. The sample was CD4+ or CD8+ T cells sorted from blood, taken in a trial of the OX40 agonist ivuxolimab. The CDR3 loop is CASSLEGRRPTGELFF. The CDR3 coding sequence is TGCGCCAGCAGCTTGGAAGGCAGGCGTCCAACCGGGGAGCTGTTTTTT.